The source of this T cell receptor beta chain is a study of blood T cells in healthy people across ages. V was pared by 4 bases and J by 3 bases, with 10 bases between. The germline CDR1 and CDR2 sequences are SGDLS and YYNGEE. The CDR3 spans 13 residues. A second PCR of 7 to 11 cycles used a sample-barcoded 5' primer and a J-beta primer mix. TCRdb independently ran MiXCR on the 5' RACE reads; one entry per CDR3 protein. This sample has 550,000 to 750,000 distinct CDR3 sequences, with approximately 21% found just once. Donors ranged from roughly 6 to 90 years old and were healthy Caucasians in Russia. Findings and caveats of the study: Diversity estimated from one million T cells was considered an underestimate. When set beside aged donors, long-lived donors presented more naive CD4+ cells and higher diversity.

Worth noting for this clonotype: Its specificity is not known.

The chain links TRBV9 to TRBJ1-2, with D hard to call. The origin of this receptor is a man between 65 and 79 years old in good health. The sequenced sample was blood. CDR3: CASSPDGHYGYTF. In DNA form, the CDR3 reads TGTGCCAGCAGCCCTGACGGACACTATGGCTACACCTTC. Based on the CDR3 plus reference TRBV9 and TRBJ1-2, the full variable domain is DSGVTQTPKHLITATGQRVTLRCSPRSGDLSVYWYQQSLDQGLQFLIQYYNGEERAKGNILERFSAQQFPDLHSELNLSSLELGDSALYFCASSPDGHYGYTFGSGTRLTVV.